The entry below describes one T cell receptor (beta chain). This sample also contains other DNA sequences that code for the same CDR3. Measured with immunoSEQ multiplex PCR; TCRdb has only the in-frame clones, and not every one. The table records roughly 200,000 clones, more than 75% of them present only once. The data originate from a study of blood T cell repertoires in COVID-19. On the study more broadly: Samples of COVID-19 (acute and convalescent) were obtained from the United States, Italy and Spain.

This CDR3 has 14 residues. Trimming stripped 2 bases from V and 1 base from J, with 6 bases between. Germline V gives CDR1 KGHSH, CDR2 LQKENI. V and J are TRBV18 and TRBJ2-4, with D unresolved. Source material: peripheral blood. The origin of this receptor is a woman between 35 and 50 years old with COVID-19, enrolled during active disease. CDR3 sequence reads: CASSPAGAKNIQYF. The CDR3 coding sequence is TGTGCCAGCTCACCAGCCGGGGCCAAAAACATTCAGTACTTC. The full variable domain, rest sourced from reference TRBV18 and TRBJ2-4, is NAGVMQNPRHLVRRRGQEARLRCSPMKGHSHVYWYRQLPEEGLKFMVYLQKENIIDESGMPKERFSAEFPKEGPSILRIQQVVRGDSAAYFCASSPAGAKNIQYFGAGTRLSVL.